This T cell receptor (beta chain) came from a study of T-cell memory formation after mild COVID-19. Study in general: Among the donors, TCR clusters were largely specific to each donor.

With 6 bases clipped from V and 3 bases from J, the junction kept 9 bases outside the gene matches. CDR3 length equals 15 residues. The germline CDR1 and CDR2 sequences are KGHDR and SFDVKD. MiXCR, applied by TCRdb to the 5' RACE reads, yields one record per CDR3 protein. Seen here are about 560,000 distinct CDR3 sequences, approximately 18% observed once, and the top ten hold 9.5% to 15%. With respect to this clonotype: Its antigen is currently unknown.

Findings and limits, study-wide: Clones shrinking between day 15 and 85 showed a balanced CD4/CD8 split, and those that grew later tilted toward CD4+. Some responding clones appeared in pre-infection memory, suggesting cross-reactive memory joined.

The sequenced sample consisted of PBMCs or a T cell subset sorted from them (not recorded which). The chain is built from TRBV24-1 and TRBJ2-7; 8 nucleotides align to TRBD2. This clonotype was sampled from an adult woman who had mild COVID-19 (a few samples of this study predate the infection). Cell type and time point are not known. CDR3 protein: CATSKSGSNRYEQYF. The CDR3 region has the DNA TGTGCCACCAGTAAAAGCGGGAGTAATCGCTACGAGCAGTACTTC.